These 20 T cell receptor beta chains were all obtained from the same sample, sequenced in a study of STAT5B mutations in CD4+ large granular lymphocyte leukemia. Here immunoSEQ multiplex PCR was the method, and the copy in TCRdb shows in-frame clones only, minus some. The sample carries around 32,000 clones, roughly 80% recorded once. Input material: CD4+ T cells from blood buffy coats. The receptor source for this set is a human donor in good health.

The rearrangement links TRBV19 to TRBJ2-3, with D perhaps TRBD1 (5 bases). Trimming removed 3 bases at V and 2 bases at J, with 6 bases between. CDR1 is LNHDA, CDR2 SQIVND, per germline (reference sequence). The CDR3 spans 13 residues. The CDR3 is CASSMGHTDTQYF. The CDR3 nucleotides read TGTGCCAGTAGTATGGGGCACACAGATACGCAGTATTTT.

This sequence joins TRBV20-1 and TRBJ1-2; D gene uncertain. V shed 4 bases and J shed 1 base, with 4 bases lying between them. CDR1 is DFQATT and CDR2 is SNEGSKA in the germline V gene (reference sequence). There are 11 residues in the CDR3. The CDR3 loop is CSATLNYGYTF. The CDR3 nucleotides are TGCAGTGCTACTCTTAACTATGGCTACACCTTC.

This clone appeared a few times. V is TRBV18 and J is TRBJ1-2, with unresolved D. Trimming removed 3 bases at V and 6 bases at J, with 14 bases between. Germline CDR1 reads KGHSH; CDR2 reads LQKENI. This CDR3 is built from 14 residues. CDR3 residues: CASSPLLRLDGYTF. The CDR3 DNA reads TGTGCCAGCTCACCCCTCCTGAGATTGGATGGCTACACCTTC. The variable domain in full, with the rest retrieved from reference TRBV18 and TRBJ1-2, is NAGVMQNPRHLVRRRGQEARLRCSPMKGHSHVYWYRQLPEEGLKFMVYLQKENIIDESGMPKERFSAEFPKEGPSILRIQQVVRGDSAAYFCASSPLLRLDGYTFGSGTRLTVV.

The rearrangement links TRBV2 to TRBJ2-2, with D perhaps TRBD1 or TRBD2 (5 bases each). CDR1 SNHLY and CDR2 FYNNEI come from the germline V gene. This CDR3 comprises 13 residues. V lost 7 bases, J lost 4 bases, and 10 bases lay in between. The CDR3 sequence is CASTGDGTGELFF. In DNA, the CDR3 is TGTGCCAGCACTGGGGACGGCACCGGGGAGCTGTTTTTT.

The gene calls are TRBV10-3 and TRBJ1-5; tentative D call: TRBD1 (5 bases). Germline CDR1 ENHRY, CDR2 SYGVKD. Trimming shortened V by 3 bases and J by 7 bases, and 13 bases separated the two germline ends. The CDR3 covers 14 residues. CDR3 in amino acids: CAISEVRGGQPQHF. In DNA, the CDR3 is TGTGCCATCAGTGAAGTGAGGGGCGGACAGCCCCAGCATTTT.

The V gene is TRBV7-2, the J gene TRBJ2-2, with 12 bases matching TRBD2. This CDR3 is built from 17 residues. Germline CDR1 reads SGHTA; CDR2 reads FQGNSA. V was clipped by 5 bases and J by 7 bases; unmatched bases: 11. The CDR3 loop is CASSPRSSGGAGGELFF. The CDR3 DNA sequence: TGTGCCAGCAGCCCCCGTTCTAGCGGGGGGGCTGGCGGGGAGCTGTTTTTT.

The chain couples TRBV5-6 to TRBJ1-1; D is unclear. Germline lookup yields CDR1 SGHDT and CDR2 YYEEEE. The CDR3 consists of 12 residues. The germline V and J ends were trimmed by 2 bases and 7 bases, with 9 bases remaining between them. The CDR3 protein is CASSFTDREAFF. CDR3 nucleotides: TGTGCCAGCAGCTTTACGGACCGTGAAGCTTTCTTT.

This chain connects TRBV21-1 to TRBJ1-6. TRBV21-1 represents a pseudogene. This CDR3 comprises 18 residues. This CDR3 is CASSARRNIAGYNSPLHF. For the CDR3, the DNA is TGTGCCAGCAGCGCACGCCGAAACATAGCTGGCTATAATTCACCCCTCCACTTT.

The V call is TRBV11-2, the J call TRBJ1-1; no definite D call. The CDR3 length is 13 residues. In germline, CDR1 is SGHAT, CDR2 FQNNGV. The V and J ends lost 2 bases and 3 bases respectively, with 7 bases between them. This CDR3 is CASSLPPHTEAFF. CDR3 DNA: TGTGCCAGCAGCTTACCTCCCCACACTGAAGCTTTCTTT.

The chain couples TRBV7-2 to TRBJ2-6; D gene unclear. CDR1 and CDR2 (germline): SGHTA, FQGNSA. Trimming stripped 2 bases from V and 0 bases from J, with 8 bases between. This CDR3 spans 16 amino acids. CDR3 nucleotide sequence: TGTGCCAGCAGCTTATACCGGTCCTCTGGGGCCAACGTCCTGACTTTC. It yields the protein CASSLYRSSGANVLTF.

This chain connects TRBV18 to TRBJ1-1; D may be TRBD1 (5 bases). The germline CDR1 and CDR2 sequences are KGHSH and LQKENI. V was trimmed by 4 bases and J by 2 bases, leaving 11 bases between them. The CDR3 covers 14 residues. CDR3 loop: CASSQYRSNTEAFF. CDR3 nucleotides: TGTGCCAGCTCACAATACAGGTCTAACACTGAAGCTTTCTTT.

The chain is built from TRBV19 and TRBJ2-3; 7 bases fit TRBD1. After removal of 7 bases from V and 3 bases from J, the junction contained 7 bases not matched to a gene. The CDR3 loop spans 14 amino acids. Germline CDR1 and CDR2: LNHDA and SQIVND (reference sequence). CDR3 amino acids: CASTQGVRTDTQYF. The CDR3 region has the DNA TGTGCCAGTACTCAGGGGGTAAGGACAGATACGCAGTATTTT.

The V gene is TRBV5-1, the J gene TRBJ1-1; tentative D call: TRBD1 (5 bases). The V gene's germline CDR1 is SGHRS and CDR2 YFSETQ. Deletions cut 4 bases from V and 5 bases from J, with 24 bases between. This CDR3 contains 17 residues. The CDR3 nucleotides are TGCGCCAGCAGCCCCTACTCGACAGCCTCGGGAGGTACTGAAGCTTTCTTT. Its protein is CASSPYSTASGGTEAFF.

This sequence joins TRBV18 and TRBJ2-3, with 8 bases matching TRBD1. Germline trimming cut 3 bases from V and 0 bases from J; bases unmatched to any gene: 5. The CDR3 contains 16 residues. Per the germline V gene, CDR1 is KGHSH and CDR2 is LQKENI. CDR3 residues: CASSPRDRMSTDTQYF. The CDR3 DNA is TGTGCCAGCTCACCTCGGGACAGGATGAGCACAGATACGCAGTATTTT.

The chain joins TRBV5-1 to TRBJ1-1; D call uncertain. The CDR3 consists of 13 residues. From germline, CDR1 is SGHRS and CDR2 YFSETQ. The V end lost 2 bases, the J end lost 1 base, and 6 bases lay between the germline ends. CDR3 DNA: TGCGCCAGCAGCTTTACACAGAACACTGAAGCTTTCTTT. This translates into CASSFTQNTEAFF. Full variable domain (missing parts from reference TRBV5-1 and TRBJ1-1): KAGVTQTPRYLIKTRGQQVTLSCSPISGHRSVSWYQQTPGQGLQFLFEYFSETQRNKGNFPGRFSGRQFSNSRSEMNVSTLELGDSALYLCASSFTQNTEAFFGQGTRLTVV.

The chain combines TRBV10-3 with TRBJ2-1; 9 nucleotides align to TRBD2. V shed 0 bases and J 9 bases; nucleotides not matched to a gene: 9. Per germline, CDR1 ENHRY and CDR2 SYGVKD. The CDR3 has 16 amino acids. Here the CDR3 reads CAISESVAGAWSEQFF. CDR3 nucleotides: TGTGCCATCAGTGAGTCTGTAGCGGGGGCATGGAGTGAGCAGTTCTTC.

This clone was picked up one time. This rearrangement joins TRBV4-1 to TRBJ2-3, with a possible D match to TRBD2 (5 bases). This CDR3 is built from 20 residues. Germline V gene data show CDR1 as MGHRA and CDR2 as YSYEKL. Trimming removed 0 bases at V and 0 bases at J, with 22 bases between. For the CDR3, the DNA is TGCGCCAGCAGCCAAGATATCTCGGGGAGTCAGGTTTCTAGCACAGATACGCAGTATTTT. Translation: CASSQDISGSQVSSTDTQYF.

The CDR3 sequence: CASSPALSATRNTGELFF. For the CDR3, the DNA is TGCGCCAGCAGTCCCGCCCTGTCGGCTACTAGGAACACCGGGGAGCTGTTTTTT. The chain uses TRBV10-2 and TRBJ2-2; possibly TRBD2 for D (5 bases). Trimming stripped 5 bases from V and 1 base from J, with 20 bases between. This CDR3 has 18 residues. Germline values: CDR1 WSHSY, CDR2 SAAADI.

The V gene is TRBV7-8, the J gene TRBJ2-7; 11 bases line up with TRBD1. This CDR3 has 13 residues. The V segment lost 3 bases and the J segment 6 bases; nucleotides outside the gene matches: 1. The germline V gene encodes CDR1 SGHVS and CDR2 FQNEAQ. The CDR3 DNA is TGTGCCAGCAGCTTCGGGACAGGGGGCGAGCAGTACGTC. Residues: CASSFGTGGEQYV.

The V call is TRBV6-5, the J call TRBJ1-5, with 7 bases fitting TRBD1. The CDR3 spans 15 residues. Germline CDR1 reads MNHEY; CDR2 reads SVGAGI. Losses at the gene ends were 5 bases for V and 5 bases for J; bases not matched to a gene: 9. In nucleotides, the CDR3 is TGTGCCAGCAGTCGATCCGTGGACAGGTATCAGCCCCAGCATTTT. Its protein is CASSRSVDRYQPQHF.